The text below deals with one T cell receptor (beta chain). Its target is not known. The CDR3 runs 13 residues. Trimming left V 4 bases short and J 2 bases short, with 10 bases between. Looked up from germline, CDR1 is SQVTM and CDR2 is ANQGSEA. The data originate from a study of multiple sclerosis patients with progressive multifocal leukoencephalopathy. Synthetic inline TR CDR3 controls covering all V-J pairings were spiked into each PCR. The repertoire was sequenced with immunoSEQ multiplex PCR; TCRdb's copy has only in-frame clones and lacks some. The sample includes about 30,000 clones, around 92% of them seen just once. Time point here: more than five months of natalizumab therapy. Prior interferon beta treatment was universal, and the PML patients were all female. Study-wide results and limits: Clones expanded at PML were already present before and during natalizumab. TRBV and TRBJ usage showed no common pattern when PML developed.

Material: PBMCs, obtained from a patient treated with natalizumab. This sequence originates from a human donor with multiple sclerosis. The chain uses TRBV29-1 and TRBJ2-3; D unresolved. The CDR3 DNA is TGCAGCGTTGGTGCCCCACTCACAGATACGCAGTATTTT. It encodes CSVGAPLTDTQYF.